This entry is about one T cell receptor beta chain. Antigen unknown. This record belongs to a study of T cell responses to AZD1222 COVID-19 vaccine. Study results and limitations: The sample set comprised mostly white British donors with more females, and clonal diversity was possibly underestimated. Among those given AZD1222, only six were seropositive at baseline. Spike-wide coverage was observed for vaccine-associated CD4 TCRs, with dominant responses at 160-218 and 743-854.

The ends lost 1 base at V and 7 bases at J; junction bases unmatched: 9. The CDR3 contains 17 residues. The germline gives CDR1 SGHAT, CDR2 FQNNGV. Repertoires were generated with immunoSEQ multiplex PCR, while TCRdb's copy carries only in-frame clones and drops some. The data contain roughly 130,000 clones, 91% of them seen just once; the ten biggest clones take up about 7.5%. The TCR sequence derives from an adult who received the MenACWY meningococcal vaccine as a control. This chain joins TRBV11-2 and TRBJ2-3; TRBD2 matches 12 bases. Sequenced material: peripheral blood, taken 28 days after the second dose of the MenACWY control vaccine. Here the CDR3 reads CASSLVTGTSGLNTQYF. DNA for the CDR3: TGTGCCAGCAGCTTAGTTACCGGGACTAGCGGGTTGAATACGCAGTATTTT.